The present entry profiles one T cell receptor beta chain with its context. This receptor's antigen is unknown. Base-call qualities are not available, and no considerably larger clone is one nucleotide away. The sample is drawn from a study of shared clonotypes between healthy human individuals (dated by TCRdb to 2020 to 2021). Some background on the complete study: A couple of women and a few men aged 18 to 49 years were included in the cohort. Blood TCR repertoires of a handful of healthy adults were deeply sequenced to estimate repertoire size and the extent of clonotype sharing between individuals. For each donor, CD4 naive and CD4 memory were each run on three plates, CD8 naive on two plates, and CD8 memory on one plate. Different laboratories and diverse techniques were used to prepare libraries and sequence TCR repertoires, to increase sequencing depth and limit assay-specific biases. Leukapheresis yielded between about 0.85 and 10 billion PBMCs per donor. General conclusions and limits of the study: The small number of donors limited the genetic and exposure-history diversity represented. Higher generation probabilities were observed for clonotypes shared by all four sorted-subset donors than for non-shared clonotypes. Naive subsets generally had larger estimated clonotype richness than memory subsets did. Pairwise subsampling led to the expectation that sequencing depth would affect the degree of clonotype sharing among donors. Sharing across a handful of donors was observed for roughly 5% of naive CD4, over 3% of naive CD8, over 2% of memory CD4, and less than 0.45% of memory CD8 clonotypes. Only blood was sampled, and tissue TCR repertoires likely differ from those in blood. Rarefaction of sorted-subset datasets indicated incomplete sequencing despite the large sequencing depth.

The germline V end is reduced by 1 base and the J end by 4 bases; junction bases left unmatched: 10. From the germline V gene (reference sequence), CDR1 is GTSNPN and CDR2 is SVGIG. Its CDR3 holds 16 amino acids, cysteine through phenylalanine. Of all the DNA, just the CDR3 is kept, 48 bases in frame from base 1. Donors were healthy HIV-negative adults with no recently reported acute infections or vaccinations. Every donor was a Caucasian adult living in Nashville, Tennessee, USA. Magnetic negative selection was used to enrich CD4+ T cells, after which naive cells were positively selected on CD45RA and the negative fraction became the memory subset. Blood was obtained by leukapheresis, after which PBMCs were separated by Ficoll-Histopaque density gradient centrifugation and cryopreserved in liquid nitrogen vapor phase. Analytical flow cytometry was used to check the purity and quantity of every magnetically sorted T cell population. Each sorted fraction had its genomic DNA isolated and then quantified by UV absorbance on a Nanodrop 2000c.

Using the deep immunoSEQ assay, multiplex PCR amplified TCR CDR3 regions from genomic DNA. Genomic DNA extracted from each cell subset was distributed evenly over all wells of several immunoSEQ 96-well plates, and each plate served as one replicate. For sorted subsets, each replicate PCR was loaded with roughly 0.2 ug genomic DNA, equivalent to 30,000 or so T cell genomes. Purified libraries were quantified with a Qubit 3.0 fluorometer, sized on a Bioanalyzer 2100, and re-quantified with the KAPA Library Quantification kit. Every immunoSEQ 96-well plate was sequenced on a separate single-read 150-cycle Illumina NextSeq 550 flow cell. In the paper's pipeline: The immunoSEQ output contained only junctional sequences without quality scores, so filtering could not match that applied to full-length reads. Sequences were annotated with PyIR, a Python wrapper for IgBLAST v1.9, using IMGT germline references to assign V/J genes and CDR3. Any read was removed if the V/J assignment was weak (E-value above 1e-6), the CDR3 was missing, or the read contained stop codons, out-of-frame junctions, or ambiguous translated residues. V3J clonotypes were defined as sequences sharing the same inferred V gene, J gene, and CDR3 amino acid sequence. To compute the percentage overlap between repertoires, the number of shared unique clonotypes was divided by the size of the smaller repertoire. RTK rarefaction, the Chao1 estimator, and Recon v2.1 estimates of unobserved clonotypes were used to assess repertoire richness. Generation probabilities were computed with OLGA for all TCRbeta clonotypes obtained by the gDNA method from several donors. Held by TCRdb, this immuneACCESS table contains in-frame sequences only and omits some clones. Under half of the omission traces to an unresolved V gene where checked; the cause of the rest is unknown. V and J calls and clone size are copied from that table; D and trimming were computed from the DNA. The sample table holds about 2.4 million clones, of which roughly 93% were seen once. In total, the top ten clones hold around 0.4% of the sample.

Source material: naive CD4+ T cells from PBMCs. Interpreted using the paper, the cell subset or site label stands for: CD45RA+ positively selected. This sequence was found in a man between 18 and 35 years old in good health. Some clones in this sample may be carry-over from other donors' samples. Recombination joined TRBV30 with TRBJ1-2; TRBD1 matches 9 bases in the middle. The nucleotides read TGTGCCTGGAGTGAACCGGGACAGGGAATTCTCTATGGCTACACCTTC. Translated, it gives CAWSEPGQGILYGYTF.